This passage covers 28 T cell receptor beta chains from one sample sequenced in a study of T cells after yellow fever vaccination. TCRdb reprocessed the 5' RACE reads with MiXCR, giving one entry per CDR3 protein. The sample has about 320,000 distinct CDR3 sequences; around a tenth are singletons. The starting material was CD4+ T cells sorted from PBMCs, obtained 45 days after the yellow fever booster vaccination. All receptors come from a man between 18 and 35 years old who received the YFV17D yellow fever vaccine.

This clonotype was counted between two and nine times. This chain joins TRBV4-1 and TRBJ2-3, with TRBD2 matching over 11 bases. Per germline, CDR1 MGHRA and CDR2 YSYEKL. This CDR3 is built from 15 residues. Trimming removed 5 bases from V and 5 bases from J; junction bases left unmatched: 6. CDR3 protein: CASSNSGGAGDTQYF. The CDR3 nucleotides are TGCGCCAGCAGCAATAGCGGGGGGGCAGGAGATACGCAGTATTTT.

The rearrangement joins TRBV7-2 to TRBJ1-4; D gene uncertain. The CDR3 contains 18 residues. Trimming took 2 bases from V and 0 from J, leaving 16 bases between them. Germline V CDR1 and CDR2: SGHTA, FQGNSA. This CDR3 reads CASSLRHARAATNEKLFF. For the CDR3, the DNA is TGTGCCAGCAGCTTAAGGCATGCTAGGGCTGCAACTAATGAAAAACTGTTTTTT.

The V gene is TRBV20-1, the J gene TRBJ2-3; 12 bases align to TRBD2. The CDR3 runs 17 residues. V lost 3 bases, J lost 4 bases, and 11 bases stayed unmatched. Germline V gene sequence: CDR1 DFQATT, CDR2 SNEGSKA (reference sequence). CDR3 bases: TGCAGTGCTAGGGGGACTAGCGGGCCGGCCCGATCAGATACGCAGTATTTT. Amino acid sequence: CSARGTSGPARSDTQYF.

This clonotype was observed a handful of times. The chain carries TRBV5-5 and TRBJ2-2; TRBD2 matches at 9 bases. Trimming removed 3 bases from V and 4 bases from J; junction bases left unmatched: 7. Germline V lookup: CDR1 SGHKS, CDR2 YYEKEE (reference sequence). The CDR3 is made up of 16 amino acids. The CDR3 protein is CASSSIAGASTGELFF. DNA for the CDR3: TGTGCCAGCAGCTCCATAGCGGGGGCGAGCACCGGGGAGCTGTTTTTT.

The sample holds a few counts of this clonotype. This chain joins TRBV18 and TRBJ2-1, with a weak D call TRBD1 (5 bases). V lost 1 base and J lost 2, with 9 bases in between. The length of the CDR3 is 15 residues. The germline gives CDR1 KGHSH, CDR2 LQKENI. The CDR3 bases are TGTGCCAGCTCACCACAGGGGTACGCCTACAATGAGCAGTTCTTC. Protein: CASSPQGYAYNEQFF.

The table lists this clonotype with a few counts. The V and J genes are TRBV15 and TRBJ2-7; no clear D gene. The CDR3 covers 13 residues. From germline, CDR1 is LNHNV and CDR2 YYDKDF (reference sequence). V shed 0 bases and J shed 4 bases, with 7 bases lying between them. This CDR3 reads CATSRDPGYEQYF. CDR3 bases: TGTGCCACCAGCAGAGATCCAGGATACGAGCAGTACTTC.

The V and J genes are TRBV4-1 and TRBJ1-1; D ambiguous. CDR1 MGHRA and CDR2 YSYEKL come from the germline V gene. The CDR3 covers 13 residues. V was clipped by 1 base and J by 0 bases, with 3 bases between them. This CDR3 reads CASSQVMNTEAFF. The DNA of the CDR3 is TGCGCCAGCAGCCAAGTGATGAACACTGAAGCTTTCTTT.

The chain couples TRBV12-3 or TRBV12-4 to TRBJ2-2; 9 bases are a match to TRBD1. This CDR3 contains 15 residues. The J segment lost 5 bases and the V segment lost 7 bases, leaving 8 bases of the junction unmatched. The CDR3 nucleotides are TGTGCCAGCACCAGGGACAGGGTAGGAACCGGGGAGCTGTTTTTT. As protein: CASTRDRVGTGELFF.

This clonotype has only a few counts. J is TRBJ2-3 and V is TRBV12-3 or TRBV12-4; 7 bases line up with TRBD2. V shed 6 bases, J shed 4 bases, and the junction held 7 bases outside the gene matches. This CDR3 is built from 14 residues. CDR3 DNA: TGTGCCAGCAGGCGGACCGCGGGGGCAGATACGCAGTATTTT. Translating it yields CASRRTAGADTQYF.

The chain joins TRBV18 to TRBJ2-7; TRBD2 agrees at 9 bases. Losses at the gene ends were 3 bases for V and 5 bases for J; bases not matched to a gene: 11. Germline CDR1 KGHSH, CDR2 LQKENI. The CDR3 is 16 amino acids. The CDR3 protein is CASSPSLAGIKNEQYF. Written as DNA, the CDR3 is TGTGCCAGCTCACCTTCCCTAGCGGGGATTAAGAACGAGCAGTACTTC.

Many counts were recorded for this clonotype. The chain combines TRBV10-3 with TRBJ2-5, with 9 bases that match TRBD2. The CDR3 extends over 16 amino acids. CDR1 ENHRY and CDR2 SYGVKD come from the germline V gene. J lost 2 bases, V lost 0 bases, and 4 bases had no gene match. The CDR3 here is CAISESSGGLQETQYF. The CDR3, as DNA: TGTGCCATCAGTGAGTCTAGCGGGGGACTGCAAGAGACCCAGTACTTC.

The chain couples TRBV20-1 to TRBJ2-3, with D possibly matching TRBD2 (6 bases). The V and J ends lost 3 bases and 8 bases respectively, with 21 bases between them. CDR1 and CDR2 (germline): DFQATT, SNEGSKA (reference sequence). This CDR3 contains 15 residues. CDR3 nucleotides: TGCAGTGCTAGTGACCCCGGGACTGCTTCAGCTACGCAGTATTTT. Translation: CSASDPGTASATQYF.

This clonotype was picked up many times. The chain employs TRBV27 and TRBJ2-4; tentative D call: TRBD1 (6 bases). V lost 2 bases, J lost 5 bases, and 10 bases lay in between. Germline CDR1 is MNHEY and CDR2 is SMNVEV (reference sequence). CDR3 length equals 14 residues. DNA for the CDR3: TGTGCCAGCAGTTTAGGACAGAACCAAAACATTCAGTACTTC. Its translation: CASSLGQNQNIQYF.

V and J are TRBV19 and TRBJ1-5, with D possibly being TRBD1 (6 bases). The V end was cut by 9 bases, the J end by 0 bases, with 15 bases between. Germline lookup yields CDR1 LNHDA and CDR2 SQIVND (reference sequence). The CDR3 is 15 amino acids. Here the CDR3 DNA reads TGTGCCAGCTCGACAGGAGCCGATAGCAATCAGCCCCAGCATTTT. Translated, it gives CASSTGADSNQPQHF.

J is TRBJ2-7 and V is TRBV19, with D perhaps matching TRBD1 (5 bases). The CDR3 sequence is 16 residues long. CDR1 is LNHDA, CDR2 SQIVND, per germline (reference sequence). Deletions cut 7 bases from V and 3 bases from J, with 22 bases between. The CDR3 nucleotides read TGTGCCAGTACCCCCAAGGGGAAAGGAGATAACTACGAGCAGTACGTC. Translating it yields CASTPKGKGDNYEQYV.

This clonotype was counted a few times. The chain has TRBV6-2 or TRBV6-3 and TRBJ1-1; the D is unclear. Germline CDR1 MNHEY, CDR2 SVGEGT. This CDR3 contains 12 residues. The V and J ends lost 3 bases and 6 bases respectively, with 8 bases between them. The CDR3 DNA is TGTGCCAGCAGTTATACTTTAGCTGAAGCTTTCTTT. Translated, it gives CASSYTLAEAFF.

This clonotype showed up just a few times. The gene calls are TRBV27 and TRBJ1-5; 7 nucleotides align to TRBD1. J was trimmed by 2 bases and V by 2 bases; bases with no gene match: 3. The CDR3 sequence is 15 residues long. Germline CDR1 is MNHEY and CDR2 is SMNVEV (reference sequence). This CDR3 is CASSLDRVGNQPQHF. CDR3 coding DNA: TGTGCCAGCAGTTTAGACAGGGTTGGCAATCAGCCCCAGCATTTT.

The chain has TRBV5-4 and TRBJ2-5, with 8 nucleotides matching TRBD1. The ends lost 1 base at V and 5 bases at J; junction bases unmatched: 4. This CDR3 is built from 14 residues. Germline V lookup: CDR1 SGHNT, CDR2 YYREEE (reference sequence). As DNA, the CDR3 is TGTGCCAGCAGCTTGCCAGGGGGCGGTGAGACCCAGTACTTC. Translating it yields CASSLPGGGETQYF.

In this sample, this clonotype turned up many times. Here the CDR3 reads CASSRRADGELFF. The CDR3 DNA reads as TGCGCCAGCAGTCGGCGGGCCGACGGGGAGCTGTTTTTT. The genes are TRBV10-2 and TRBJ2-2, with D tentatively TRBD2 (5 bases). Germline V gives CDR1 WSHSY, CDR2 SAAADI. The CDR3 runs 13 residues. V lost 5 bases to trimming and J lost 7 bases, with 11 bases between them.

In its sample, this clonotype was seen a few times. The CDR3 is CASSGGLAGDNEQFF. CDR3 DNA sequence: TGCGCCAGCAGCGGGGGACTAGCGGGGGACAATGAGCAGTTCTTC. The genes are TRBV5-1 and TRBJ2-1, with 14 bases aligning to TRBD2. There are 15 residues in the CDR3. V lost 4 bases to trimming and J lost 5 bases; unmatched junction nucleotides: 2. Germline values: CDR1 SGHRS, CDR2 YFSETQ.

The sample holds many counts of this clonotype. This chain connects TRBV20-1 to TRBJ2-5, with D possibly TRBD2 on 5 matching bases. V was clipped by 6 bases and J by 3 bases, with 20 bases between them. The CDR3 has 15 residues. CDR1 is DFQATT and CDR2 is SNEGSKA in the germline V gene (reference sequence). The CDR3 nucleotides are TGCAGTGCCCGAAAAGGCGGAACTAGTAAAGAGACCCAGTACTTC. It is translated as CSARKGGTSKETQYF.

This chain joins TRBV6-2 or TRBV6-3 and TRBJ2-7; 7 positions match TRBD2. V trimming: 9 bases; J trimming: 5 bases; junction bases outside the gene matches: 7. This CDR3 has 12 amino acids. CDR1 and CDR2 (germline): MNHEY, SVGEGT. The DNA for the CDR3 is TGTGCCAGGCGATCCGGGGGGAACGAGCAGTACGTC. Translated: CARRSGGNEQYV.

V usage is TRBV4-1 and J usage is TRBJ1-4; D might be TRBD1 (5 bases). V was clipped by 4 bases and J by 2 bases, with 26 bases between them. The CDR3 covers 20 residues. The germline V gene encodes CDR1 MGHRA and CDR2 YSYEKL. CDR3 amino acids: CASSRRTRGGFLSTNEKLFF. The CDR3 DNA sequence: TGCGCCAGCAGCCGGCGGACGAGGGGCGGTTTTCTGTCGACTAATGAAAAACTGTTTTTT.

This clonotype was seen more than once but under ten times. This chain uses TRBV7-6 with TRBJ1-2; D is unclear. This CDR3 has 17 residues. Germline CDR1 is SGHVS and CDR2 is FNYEAQ. V dropped 4 bases and J dropped 0 bases, with 18 bases sitting between them. CDR3 sequence: CASSSIKSSPANYGYTF. The CDR3 DNA sequence: TGTGCCAGCAGCTCGATTAAGTCGTCCCCAGCTAACTATGGCTACACCTTC.

The chain carries TRBV7-2 and TRBJ1-6, with 7 nucleotides matching TRBD1. Germline-derived CDR1 and CDR2 are SGHTA and FQGNSA. Germline trimming cut 1 base from V and 9 bases from J; bases unmatched to any gene: 6. This CDR3 is built from 15 residues. The CDR3 bases are TGTGCCAGCAGCTTAGGGCAGGGGGGTCTTTCACCCCTCCACTTT. The encoded protein is CASSLGQGGLSPLHF.

The chain combines TRBV12-3 or TRBV12-4 with TRBJ1-2; a weak D match, TRBD1 (5 bases). V was pared by 3 bases and J by 6 bases, with 14 bases between. The CDR3 extends over 14 amino acids. The DNA for the CDR3 is TGTGCCAGCAGTTTTTCAGGGATACGCCATGGCTACACCTTC. This encodes CASSFSGIRHGYTF.

This clonotype has a count of ten or more. This sequence joins TRBV5-4 and TRBJ2-4; D possibly corresponds to TRBD2 (6 bases). The germline CDR1 and CDR2 sequences are SGHNT and YYREEE (reference sequence). Trimming shortened V by 3 bases and J by 7 bases, and 14 bases separated the two germline ends. This CDR3 has 14 residues. The CDR3 protein is CASSSGGRDNIQYF. The CDR3 coding sequence is TGTGCCAGCAGCTCCGGGGGTAGAGACAACATTCAGTACTTC.

This clonotype qualifies as medium-sized. The junction shows a germline mismatch at one end, possibly a read error. The chain links TRBV12-3 or TRBV12-4 to TRBJ2-5; D gene ambiguous. There are 11 residues in the CDR3. CDR3 sequence (DNA): TGTGCCAGCAGCTTAGGGGAGACCCAGTACTTC. Encoded protein: CASSLGETQYF.